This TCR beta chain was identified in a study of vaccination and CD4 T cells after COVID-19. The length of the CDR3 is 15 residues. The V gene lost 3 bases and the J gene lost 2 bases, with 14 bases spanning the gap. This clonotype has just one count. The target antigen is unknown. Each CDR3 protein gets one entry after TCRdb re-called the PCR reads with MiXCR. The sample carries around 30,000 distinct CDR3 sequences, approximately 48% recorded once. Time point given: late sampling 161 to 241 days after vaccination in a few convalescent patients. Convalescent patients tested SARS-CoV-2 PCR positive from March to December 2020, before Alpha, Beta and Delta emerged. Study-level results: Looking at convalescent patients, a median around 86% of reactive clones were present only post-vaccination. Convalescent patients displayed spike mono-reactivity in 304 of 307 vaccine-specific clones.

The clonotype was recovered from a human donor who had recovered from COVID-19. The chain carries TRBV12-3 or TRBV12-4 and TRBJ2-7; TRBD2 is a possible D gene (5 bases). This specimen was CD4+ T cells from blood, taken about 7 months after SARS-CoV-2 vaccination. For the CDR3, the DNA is TGTGCCAGCAGTTTGGGTAGGAGGAGAACCTACGAGCAGTACTTC. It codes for CASSLGRRRTYEQYF.